The clone carrying this T cell receptor beta chain has a count of ten or more. As yet, its antigen is unknown. The authors' processing: The study built a papillary thyroid cancer distant-metastasis classifier from CDR3 differences across clinicopathological groups. TCRdb re-analyzed the PCR reads using MiXCR. The authors' filters were not applied to this entry. The profile shows approximately 32,000 clones, about a fifth of them singletons. The germline CDR1 and CDR2 sequences are MNHNS and SASEGT. The CDR3 sequence is 13 residues long. Trimming at V came to 6 bases and at J to 8 bases, leaving 6 bases not matched to a gene. The source of the sample is a study of metastatic and nonmetastatic thyroid tumors. The overall study: Repertoire data that came from the blood and tumor or nodule tissue of malignant and benign thyroid patients were compared.

No treatment had been given to any patient before thyroid surgery. The study's findings and limits: Compared with benign nodules, malignant thyroid tumors were reported to have significantly higher TCR beta diversity in both blood and tumor.

Sequenced: tumor tissue. This TCR came from a male donor with papillary thyroid cancer or a benign thyroid nodule (not recorded which). Some clones in this sample may be carry-over from other donors' samples. The chain joins TRBV6-1 to TRBJ1-2, with 10 bases that match TRBD1. Here the CDR3 reads CASSPGQGDGYTF. The DNA for the CDR3 is TGTGCCAGCAGCCCCGGACAGGGGGACGGCTACACCTTC.